Presented here are 28 T cell receptor beta chains from one specimen sequenced in a study of graft-versus-host responses after intestinal transplantation. Repertoires were generated with immunoSEQ multiplex PCR, while TCRdb's copy carries only in-frame clones and drops some. The sample holds some 90,000 clones, around 93% seen once. Their cognate antigens are unknown. The input for sequencing was unstimulated CD8+ T cells sorted from spleen or lymph node cells, taken before transplant. These receptors came from a human donor who was the organ donor for an intestinal transplant.

J is TRBJ1-6 and V is TRBV7-2; 9 bases fit TRBD1. There are 14 residues in the CDR3. Germline CDR1 SGHTA, CDR2 FQGNSA. J gave up 5 bases and V 4 bases, and 0 bases lay outside the gene matches. CDR3 amino acids: CASSWTGDNSPLHF. Written as DNA, the CDR3 is TGTGCCAGCAGCTGGACAGGGGATAATTCACCCCTCCACTTT.

A few counts support this clone. The CDR3 DNA reads as TGTGCCAGCAGCCACATTAATGAAAAACTGTTTTTT. Translation gives CASSHINEKLFF. The chain is built from TRBV14 and TRBJ1-4; D is undetermined. V gave up 3 bases and J gave up 4 bases, with 3 bases separating them. Germline V gene data show CDR1 as SGHDN and CDR2 as FVKESK. The CDR3 length is 12 residues.

The chain carries TRBV30 and TRBJ2-7; 10 positions agree with TRBD2. The CDR3 spans 14 residues. Germline assignment: CDR1 GTSNPN and CDR2 SVGIG (reference sequence). V lost 2 bases, J lost 5 bases, and 6 bases stayed unmatched. The CDR3 spells CAWSRAGGLDEQYF. The CDR3 DNA sequence: TGTGCCTGGAGTAGAGCGGGGGGGCTTGACGAGCAGTACTTC. The whole variable domain, remainder taken from reference TRBV30 and TRBJ2-7, is SQTIHQWPATLVQPVGSPLSLECTVEGTSNPNLYWYRQAAGRGLQLLFYSVGIGQISSEVPQNLSASRPQDRQFILSSKKLLLSDSGFYLCAWSRAGGLDEQYFGPGTRLTVT.

The chain employs TRBV6-5 and TRBJ1-5; D unresolved. The germline CDR1 and CDR2 sequences are MNHEY and SVGAGI. The CDR3 sequence is 13 residues long. V was clipped by 0 bases and J by 10 bases, with 10 bases between them. The CDR3 DNA follows: TGTGCCAGCAGTTACTCGCGGGTCTCCCCCCAGCATTTT. Its protein product is CASSYSRVSPQHF.

The gene calls are TRBV9 and TRBJ2-3, with 7 positions matching TRBD1. Germline assignment: CDR1 SGDLS and CDR2 YYNGEE. The CDR3 runs 16 residues. Trimming removed 0 bases from V and 4 bases from J; junction bases left unmatched: 8. The CDR3 reads CASSVGQGPRADTQYF. CDR3 bases: TGTGCCAGCAGCGTAGGACAGGGCCCTAGGGCAGATACGCAGTATTTT. Using reference TRBV9 and TRBJ2-3 for the parts outside the CDR3, the full variable domain is DSGVTQTPKHLITATGQRVTLRCSPRSGDLSVYWYQQSLDQGLQFLIQYYNGEERAKGNILERFSAQQFPDLHSELNLSSLELGDSALYFCASSVGQGPRADTQYFGPGTRLTVL.

This clone has only a few counts. The V and J genes are TRBV9 and TRBJ2-3, with TRBD2 matching 10 bases. Germline CDR1 SGDLS, CDR2 YYNGEE. Trimming removed 3 bases from V and 6 bases from J; junction bases left unmatched: 10. This CDR3 has 16 residues. The CDR3 DNA reads as TGTGCCAGCAGCGGCTTAGCGGGGGGCCCTGCGGATACGCAGTATTTT. This sequence encodes CASSGLAGGPADTQYF.

J is TRBJ1-1 and V is TRBV4-1, with no clear D. V lost 3 bases and J 2 bases, leaving 10 bases between the germline ends. CDR1 is MGHRA, CDR2 YSYEKL, per germline. The CDR3 totals 14 residues. CDR3 amino acids: CASSHGRGNTEAFF. The CDR3 bases are TGCGCCAGCAGCCACGGACGGGGAAACACTGAAGCTTTCTTT.

The chain couples TRBV6-4 to TRBJ2-2, with a tentative D call TRBD2 (7 bases). Per the germline V gene, CDR1 is MRHNA and CDR2 is SNTAGT. The V end lost 7 bases, the J end lost 7 bases, and 16 bases lay between the germline ends. The CDR3 runs to 14 residues. CDR3 amino acids: CASKARGADGELFF. In DNA, the CDR3 is TGTGCCAGCAAGGCTCGGGGGGCTGACGGGGAGCTGTTTTTT.

The chain recombines TRBV19 with TRBJ2-5, with D maybe TRBD2 (5 bases). The end of the DNA is better explained by TRBJ2-7, so the J call may be wrong. CDR1 LNHDA and CDR2 SQIVND come from the germline V gene (reference sequence). The CDR3 is made up of 13 amino acids. The CDR3 nucleotides are TGTGCCAGTAGTACGGGGAGCTCCTACGAGCAGTACTTC. It codes for CASSTGSSYEQYF.

This clone was seen a single time. The chain carries TRBV27 and TRBJ2-7, with 7 bases that match TRBD1. The CDR3 is 14 residues long. Germline trimming cut 7 bases from V and 2 bases from J; bases unmatched to any gene: 8. Looked up from germline, CDR1 is MNHEY and CDR2 is SMNVEV (reference sequence). The CDR3: CASKVRGQPYEQYF. The CDR3 region has the DNA TGTGCCAGCAAAGTTAGGGGACAGCCCTACGAGCAGTACTTC.

This chain links TRBV7-2 with TRBJ2-3, with 13 bases aligning to TRBD2. Germline CDR1 is SGHTA and CDR2 is FQGNSA. The V and J ends lost 1 base and 7 bases, in that order; junction bases with no gene match: 11. The CDR3 runs 18 residues. CDR3 amino acids: CASSLELYGTSGEHTQYF. Written as DNA, the CDR3 is TGTGCCAGCAGCTTAGAACTCTACGGGACTAGCGGGGAGCATACGCAGTATTTT.

J is TRBJ2-1 and V is TRBV5-1, with D possibly being TRBD2 (6 bases). Trimming left V 2 bases short and J 1 base short, with 13 bases between. CDR1 and CDR2 from the germline V gene are SGHRS and YFSETQ. CDR3 length equals 16 residues. The CDR3 sequence: CASSFGHGGSYNEQFF. For the CDR3, the DNA is TGCGCCAGCAGCTTTGGTCACGGGGGATCCTACAATGAGCAGTTCTTC. The whole variable domain, remainder taken from reference TRBV5-1 and TRBJ2-1, is KAGVTQTPRYLIKTRGQQVTLSCSPISGHRSVSWYQQTPGQGLQFLFEYFSETQRNKGNFPGRFSGRQFSNSRSEMNVSTLELGDSALYLCASSFGHGGSYNEQFFGPGTRLTVL.

In DNA form, the CDR3 reads TGTGCCAGCAGCTTCTCAGGGCTAGGAAACACCATATATTTT. Amino acid sequence: CASSFSGLGNTIYF. J is TRBJ1-3 and V is TRBV7-2; the D gene is possibly TRBD1 (5 bases). Germline assignment: CDR1 SGHTA and CDR2 FQGNSA. The CDR3 runs to 14 residues. V was clipped by 3 bases and J by 4 bases, with 10 bases between them.

A few counts support this clone. The gene calls are TRBV14 and TRBJ1-1; perhaps TRBD1 as D (5 bases). Trimming left V 4 bases short and J 7 bases short, with 13 bases between. Per the germline V gene, CDR1 is SGHDN and CDR2 is FVKESK. The CDR3 spans 13 residues. The CDR3 DNA reads as TGTGCCAGCAGCCCTAGGACACATGTTGAAGCTTTCTTT. Protein sequence: CASSPRTHVEAFF.

This chain joins TRBV9 and TRBJ1-1; weak D call: TRBD1 (5 bases). CDR1 and CDR2 from the germline V gene are SGDLS and YYNGEE. This CDR3 has 15 amino acids. Trimming shortened V by 3 bases and J by 10 bases, and 22 bases separated the two germline ends. This CDR3 reads CASSEGAGARSGAFF. Written as DNA, the CDR3 is TGTGCCAGCAGCGAGGGTGCTGGGGCCCGCTCAGGAGCTTTCTTT.

This chain uses TRBV4-3 with TRBJ2-7; TRBD2 matches at 8 bases. CDR3 length: 14 residues. Losses at the gene ends were 2 bases for V and 1 base for J; bases not matched to a gene: 1. Per germline, CDR1 LGHNA and CDR2 YSLEER. CDR3 residues: CASSQIAGSYEQYF. For the CDR3, the DNA is TGCGCCAGCAGCCAAATAGCGGGGTCCTACGAGCAGTACTTC.

The rearrangement joins TRBV4-1 to TRBJ2-7; perhaps TRBD1 as D (6 bases). CDR1 MGHRA and CDR2 YSYEKL come from the germline V gene. The ends were cut back, 4 bases at V and 2 bases at J, with 12 bases in the middle. The CDR3 sequence is 14 residues long. The CDR3 nucleotides are TGCGCCAGCAGCCTAGGACAGTTCGCCTACGAGCAGTACTTC. Translating it yields CASSLGQFAYEQYF.

The CDR3 sequence is CASSLSAGGAAETQYF. CDR3 in DNA: TGTGCCAGCAGTTTATCTGCCGGGGGGGCAGCAGAGACCCAGTACTTC. This chain joins TRBV27 and TRBJ2-5, with 8 bases fitting TRBD2. V trimming: 0 bases; J trimming: 4 bases; junction bases outside the gene matches: 7. Germline V CDR1 and CDR2: MNHEY, SMNVEV (reference sequence). The CDR3 consists of 16 residues.

The chain uses TRBV27 and TRBJ1-2; TRBD1 matches 7 bases. Germline trimming cut 5 bases from V and 7 bases from J; bases unmatched to any gene: 13. The CDR3 contains 15 residues. The germline CDR1 and CDR2 sequences are MNHEY and SMNVEV (reference sequence). CDR3 DNA sequence: TGTGCCAGCAGTCCCTCAGGGAAGGGGGCAGGTGGCTACACCTTC. Its protein product is CASSPSGKGAGGYTF.

This chain uses TRBV6-1 with TRBJ2-7, with D unresolved. Trimming took off 5 bases at V and 4 bases at J, with 9 bases between the two ends. CDR3 length: 12 residues. Germline V gene data show CDR1 as MNHNS and CDR2 as SASEGT. The CDR3, as DNA: TGTGCCAGCAGTCCGCGAGCTTACGAGCAGTACTTC. Encoded protein: CASSPRAYEQYF.

The rearrangement uses TRBV2 and TRBJ1-6; the match to TRBD1 covers 7 bases. From germline, CDR1 is SNHLY and CDR2 FYNNEI. CDR3 length: 14 residues. With V trimmed by 5 bases and J by 8 bases, 6 bases remained unmatched. The CDR3 protein is CASSRDSLYSPLHF. CDR3 nucleotides: TGTGCCAGCAGTAGGGACAGTTTATATTCACCCCTCCACTTT.

The rearrangement uses TRBV27 and TRBJ2-1; TRBD2 matches at 9 bases. The CDR3 loop spans 14 amino acids. Trimming took 2 bases from V and 6 from J; bases not matched to a gene: 2. The germline V gene has CDR1 MNHEY and CDR2 SMNVEV (reference sequence). CDR3: CASSLELAGNEQFF. In nucleotides, the CDR3 is TGTGCCAGCAGTTTAGAACTAGCGGGCAATGAGCAGTTCTTC.

This clone was counted once. The rearrangement links TRBV6-6 to TRBJ2-3, with 9 bases lining up with TRBD2. CDR1 and CDR2 from the germline V gene are MNHNY and SVGAGI (reference sequence). The CDR3 spans 15 residues. V shed 7 bases, J shed 2 bases, and the junction held 7 bases outside the gene matches. The CDR3 loop is CASTLLAGSTDTQYF. DNA for the CDR3: TGTGCCAGCACCCTACTAGCGGGCTCCACAGATACGCAGTATTTT.

This clone turned up a few times. The chain recombines TRBV4-3 with TRBJ1-4; no clear D gene. The CDR3 consists of 14 residues. The V gene's germline CDR1 is LGHNA and CDR2 YSLEER. V shed 5 bases and J shed 7 bases, with 14 bases lying between them. CDR3 sequence reads: CASSDPGFAEKLFF. The CDR3 DNA follows: TGCGCCAGCAGCGACCCGGGATTTGCTGAAAAACTGTTTTTT.

This chain joins TRBV4-1 and TRBJ1-1; 7 nucleotides agree with TRBD1. Germline trimming cut 3 bases from V and 2 bases from J; bases unmatched to any gene: 6. Looked up from germline, CDR1 is MGHRA and CDR2 is YSYEKL. The CDR3 has 15 residues. The DNA of the CDR3 is TGCGCCAGCAGCCACATTACAGGGGCCAACACTGAAGCTTTCTTT. Translation: CASSHITGANTEAFF.

This clone came up once. The genes are TRBV7-9 and TRBJ1-6; D unresolved. The V end was cut by 1 base, the J end by 11 bases, with 18 bases between. Germline-derived CDR1 and CDR2 are SEHNR and FQNEAQ (reference sequence). The CDR3 is 16 residues long. Here the CDR3 DNA reads TGTGCCAGCAGCTTAGTTCAGGTCGCCGGTGACCCACCCCTCCACTTT. Amino acids: CASSLVQVAGDPPLHF.

The CDR3: CASSFTLQGVVTDTQYF. As DNA, the CDR3 is TGTGCCAGCAGTTTTACGTTACAGGGGGTGGTCACAGATACGCAGTATTTT. The chain links TRBV28 to TRBJ2-3, with TRBD1 matching over 8 bases. Germline CDR1 is MDHEN and CDR2 is SYDVKM. J was trimmed by 2 bases and V by 3 bases; bases with no gene match: 10. CDR3 size: 17 residues.

The chain links TRBV27 to TRBJ1-5; weak D call: TRBD1 (5 bases). The V and J ends lost 6 bases and 6 bases respectively, with 9 bases between them. CDR3 length: 12 amino acids. CDR1 MNHEY and CDR2 SMNVEV come from the germline V gene (reference sequence). CDR3 amino acids: CASRGGAQPQHF. CDR3 DNA: TGTGCCAGCAGGGGGGGTGCTCAGCCCCAGCATTTT.